A selection of T cell receptor beta chains follows, all from one sample in a study of OX40 agonist ivuxolimab in advanced cancers. Measured with immunoSEQ multiplex PCR; TCRdb has only the in-frame clones, and not every one. The sample carries under 140,000 clones, about 92% recorded once. Material: CD4+ or CD8+ T cells sorted from blood, obtained in a trial of the OX40 agonist ivuxolimab. These receptors were obtained from an adult with an advanced solid tumor such as melanoma, head and neck, liver or kidney cancer. CDR3s include the opening cysteine and the closing phenylalanine or tryptophan. Fields, in order: D gene, clone size, V gene, J gene, CDR3 DNA, CDR3 protein. A D gene is named only where the DNA matches it firmly. The size of a clone is reported for some rows only, either as once, few or many, or as a class for expanded clones.

>-|-|TRBV6-6|TRBJ1-6
TGTGCCAGCACTAGAGATGAAGGATCGTCACCCCTCCACTTT
CASTRDEGSSPLHF
>TRBD1|-|TRBV5-4|TRBJ1-4
TGTGCCAGCAGCAAGGACAGGGCTAATGAAAAACTGTTTTTT
CASSKDRANEKLFF
>TRBD1|-|TRBV6-6|TRBJ2-1
TGTGCCAGCAGTAGGAGTGACAGGGGGCGAGAGCAGTTCTTC
CASSRSDRGREQFF
>-|-|TRBV7-2|TRBJ1-1
TGTGCCAGCAGCTTAGCGGGGGCGGAGAACACTGAAGCTTTCTTT
CASSLAGAENTEAFF
>-|-|TRBV7-2|TRBJ2-2
TGTGCCAGCAGCTTAGACACGTACACCGGGGAGCTGTTTTTT
CASSLDTYTGELFF
>TRBD1|-|TRBV2|TRBJ1-1
TGTGCCAGCACCCTAGCAGGGGGGACGGAGTTTTCAGAGTTTGAAGCTTTCTTT
CASTLAGGTEFSEFEAFF
>-|-|TRBV28|TRBJ1-1
TGTGCCAGCAGTCGGGACCTTGAAGCTTTCTTT
CASSRDLEAFF
>TRBD1|-|TRBV6-6|TRBJ1-5
TGTGCCAGCAGTACCCAACAGGGGATGGGCAATCAGCCCCAGCATTTT
CASSTQQGMGNQPQHF
>TRBD2|-|TRBV9|TRBJ2-5
TGTGCCAGCAGCGTGGGACTAGCGGAACAAGAGACCCAGTACTTC
CASSVGLAEQETQYF
>-|-|TRBV7-2|TRBJ1-4
TGTGCCAGCAGCTTAGTCGGTAATAATGAAAAACTGTTTTTT
CASSLVGNNEKLFF
>TRBD1|-|TRBV28|TRBJ2-1
TGTGCCAGCAATCAACCTCCGGGACAGGGCTACAATGAGCAGTTCTTC
CASNQPPGQGYNEQFF
>-|-|TRBV6-5|TRBJ1-1
TGTGCCAGCAGTGTCCCAAGCGCTAATGTGGCTTTCTTT
CASSVPSANVAFF
>-|-|TRBV9|TRBJ1-2
TGTGCCAGCAGCGCGCCGGGTGGCTACACCTTC
CASSAPGGYTF
>TRBD2|-|TRBV18|TRBJ2-7
TGTGCCAGCTCACCTGCGGGACTAGCGGGAACCTACGAGCAGTACTTC
CASSPAGLAGTYEQYF
>-|-|TRBV27|TRBJ2-7
TGTGCCAGCAGTTCTACCGCTACCTACGAGCAGTACTTC
CASSSTATYEQYF
>-|-|TRBV7-9|TRBJ2-2
TGTGCCAGCAGCTTATTTACAAGGAAGCTGTTTTTT
CASSLFTRKLFF
>-|-|TRBV19|TRBJ1-5
TGTGCCAGTACCACCCCGATTCTGGAGGAGGGCAATCAGCCCCAGCATTTT
CASTTPILEEGNQPQHF
>TRBD2|-|TRBV28|TRBJ2-7
TGTGCCAGCAGTACCACGGGACTAGCGGGGTACGAGCAGTACTTC
CASSTTGLAGYEQYF
>TRBD1|-|TRBV9|TRBJ1-2
TGTGCCAGCAGCCCAAACAGGGGGGAACCTGGCTACACCTTC
CASSPNRGEPGYTF
>-|-|TRBV25-1|TRBJ2-1
TGTGCCAGCAGTGCCCATTGGGGTAGCGAGATCAATGAGCAGTTCTTC
CASSAHWGSEINEQFF
>-|-|TRBV6-1|TRBJ2-5
TGTGCCAGCAGTGTAGGGTTACAAGAGACCCAGTACTTC
CASSVGLQETQYF
>TRBD2|few|TRBV2|TRBJ2-5
TGTGCCAGCGGGGGGGGGACGGATGAAGAGACCCAGTACTTC
CASGGGTDEETQYF
>-|-|TRBV28|TRBJ1-1
TGTGCCAGCGTAAAGCTTGAAGCTTTCTTT
CASVKLEAFF